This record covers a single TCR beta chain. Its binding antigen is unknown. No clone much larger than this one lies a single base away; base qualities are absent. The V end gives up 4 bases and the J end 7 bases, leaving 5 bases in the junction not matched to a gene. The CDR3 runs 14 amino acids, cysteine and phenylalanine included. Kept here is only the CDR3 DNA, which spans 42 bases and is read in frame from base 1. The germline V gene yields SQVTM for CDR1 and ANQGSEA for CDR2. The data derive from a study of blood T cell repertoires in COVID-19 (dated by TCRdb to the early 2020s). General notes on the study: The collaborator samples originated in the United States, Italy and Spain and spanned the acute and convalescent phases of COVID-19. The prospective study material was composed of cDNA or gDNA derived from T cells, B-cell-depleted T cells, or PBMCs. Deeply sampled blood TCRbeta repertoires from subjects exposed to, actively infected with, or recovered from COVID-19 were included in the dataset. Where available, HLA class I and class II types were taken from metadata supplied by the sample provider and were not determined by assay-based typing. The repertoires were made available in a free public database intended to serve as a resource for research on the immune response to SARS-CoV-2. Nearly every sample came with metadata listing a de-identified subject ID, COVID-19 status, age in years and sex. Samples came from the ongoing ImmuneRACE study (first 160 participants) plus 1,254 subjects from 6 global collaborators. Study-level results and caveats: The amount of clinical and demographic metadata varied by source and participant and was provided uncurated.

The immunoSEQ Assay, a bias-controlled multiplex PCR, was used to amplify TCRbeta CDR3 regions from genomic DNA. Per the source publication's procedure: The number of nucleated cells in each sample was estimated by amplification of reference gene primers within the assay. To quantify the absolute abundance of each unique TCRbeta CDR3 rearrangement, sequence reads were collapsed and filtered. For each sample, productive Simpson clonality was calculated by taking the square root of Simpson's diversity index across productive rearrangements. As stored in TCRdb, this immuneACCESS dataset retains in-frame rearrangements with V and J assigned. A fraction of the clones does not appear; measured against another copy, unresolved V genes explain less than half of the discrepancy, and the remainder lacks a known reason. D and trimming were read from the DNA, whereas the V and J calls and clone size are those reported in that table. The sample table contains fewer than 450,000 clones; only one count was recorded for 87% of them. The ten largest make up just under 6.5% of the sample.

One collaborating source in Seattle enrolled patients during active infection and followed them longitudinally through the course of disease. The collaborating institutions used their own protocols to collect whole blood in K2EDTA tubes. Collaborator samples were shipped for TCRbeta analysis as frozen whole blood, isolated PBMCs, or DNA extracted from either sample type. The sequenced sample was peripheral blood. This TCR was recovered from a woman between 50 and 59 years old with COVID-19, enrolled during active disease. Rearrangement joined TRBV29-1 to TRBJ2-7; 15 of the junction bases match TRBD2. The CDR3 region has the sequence CSVVGLAGGGEQYF. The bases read TGCAGCGTTGTAGGACTAGCGGGAGGGGGGGAGCAGTACTTC.